Sequencing of this T cell receptor beta chain was carried out in a study of beta chain features in type 1 diabetes (dated by TCRdb to about 2018). Regarding the complete study: Mean age, gender distribution, total cell number and subset yield were not different between patients and healthy donors. A total of roughly 98,000,000 sorted cells were examined across all samples, and a strong correlation was observed between cell number per subset and RNA yield. The study compared TCRB repertoires of sorted circulating CD4+ T cell subsets between recently diagnosed type 1 diabetes patients and matched healthy donors. Naive and central memory subsets were obtained from all 30 or so donors, but regulatory and stem cell-like memory subsets were isolated from only 8 patients and 8 healthy donors. Here is what the overall study found, with its caveats: Fewer insertions and more nucleotide deletions at VDJ recombination sites were observed in patients with type 1 diabetes, implying thymic rearrangement abnormalities. Type 1 diabetes patients showed a moderate but significant shortening of TCRB CDR3 length in all four CD4+ subsets. The naive, central memory and regulatory TCRB repertoires appeared to resemble one another more closely among patients than among healthy donors. Sequencing cDNA rather than genomic DNA could over-represent highly expressing activated cells, although activation and CD3 levels did not differ between groups. Because small numbers of individuals were included in the HLA sub-analyses, any influence of HLA type on TCRB rearrangement was left unresolved. PCR might favor shorter templates, but patient and control samples were amplified and corrected together, so any skew would affect both groups equally.

Compared with germline, V lacks 5 bases and J lacks 1 base; bases without a gene match: 4. The CDR3, cysteine through phenylalanine, is 15 amino acids long. Only the CDR3 portion is preserved as DNA: 45 bases, with reading frame beginning at the first base. Per the germline V gene, SGHAT is the CDR1 and FQNNGV is the CDR2. The entire isolated RNA was reverse transcribed using the High Capacity cDNA Reverse Transcription Kit, and thus expressed TCRB transcripts were sequenced. Naive, central memory and regulatory T cell samples underwent deep immunoSEQ sequencing, averaging roughly 3.3 million total reads per sample. Sorted cells were lysed in RLT buffer, and RNA was extracted using DNase-treated RNeasy Micro or Mini kits according to cell number. To prevent cross-contamination, every cell subset was processed on its own, while patient and healthy donor samples were processed together. The immunoSEQ multiplex PCR was used to amplify TCRB sequences from cDNA, generating 87-bp fragments that spanned the CDR3 region. Amplicons were sequenced on the Illumina HiSeq platform. The authors' analysis ran thus. Synthetic template baselines were used to correct PCR bias computationally, reads within Hamming distance 2 were collapsed together, and singletons that could not be merged were discarded. By aligning reads against IMGT, V, D and J genes, CDR3 length, and insertions or deletions at six rearrangement sites were assigned. Clonotype counts were normalized to sorted cell number within each subset before computing true diversity and Gini coefficients with the tcR R package. Repertoire sharing was quantified using the overlap coefficient calculated on TCRB nucleotide sequences. Out-of-frame TCRB sequences from naive cells were analyzed as a proxy for the pre-selection repertoire. In TCRdb, the immuneACCESS table is reduced to in-frame sequences with V and J assigned. These tables do not hold every clone; where another copy was compared, an unresolved V gene accounts for under half, and the others remain unexplained. That table supplies the V and J calls and clone size; D and trimming were determined from the DNA. This sample is represented by a few hundred thousand clones; 15% to 20% of them were singletons. The ten largest clones take up 0.044% of the sample.

This clone was counted only a few times. The antigen it binds to is not known. No per-base quality is available; no much larger clone lies one base away. A single peripheral blood draw of about 116 mL on average was collected from each donor into heparinised tubes. Naive, central memory, regulatory and stem cell-like memory CD4+ T cells were sorted on a BD FACSAria II using a panel including CD45RO, CCR7, CD25, CD127, CD95 and CD27. A purity above 98% was achieved for all sorted populations. Right away, PBMCs were isolated by Lymphoprep density gradient centrifugation and were stained directly, with no culture step. So that batch effects would be minimized, each experiment stained and sorted samples in pairs, pairing one healthy donor with one patient.

The sequence links TRBV11-2 to TRBJ1-1, and TRBD1 aligns with 10 junction nucleotides. The sample consisted of naive CD4+ T cells from blood. The meaning of the sample's cell subset or site label: true naive CD4+ T cells. This sequence was found in a woman under 30 in good health. The base sequence is TGTGCCAGCAGCACCCGGACAGGGGGGAACACTGAAGCTTTCTTT. Translation gives CASSTRTGGNTEAFF.